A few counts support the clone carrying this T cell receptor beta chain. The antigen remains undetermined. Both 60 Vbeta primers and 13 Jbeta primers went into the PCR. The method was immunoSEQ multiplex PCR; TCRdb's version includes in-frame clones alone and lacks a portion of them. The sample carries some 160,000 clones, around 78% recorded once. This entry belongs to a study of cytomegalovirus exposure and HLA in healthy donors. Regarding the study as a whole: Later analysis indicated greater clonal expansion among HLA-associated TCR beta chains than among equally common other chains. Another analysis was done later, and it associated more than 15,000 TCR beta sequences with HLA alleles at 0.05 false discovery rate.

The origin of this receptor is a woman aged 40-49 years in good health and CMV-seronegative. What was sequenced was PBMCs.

Here the CDR3 reads CSAGTGEAGEQYF. CDR3 in DNA: TGCAGCGCGGGGACAGGGGAAGCGGGCGAGCAGTACTTC. V is TRBV29-1 and J is TRBJ2-7, with 10 bases aligning to TRBD1. The CDR3 is made up of 13 amino acids. The trim removed 7 bases at V and 6 bases at J, leaving 9 bases unmatched. The germline V gene encodes CDR1 SQVTM and CDR2 ANQGSEA.